This T cell receptor beta chain was recorded in a study of technical replicates of blood from a handful of donors. This clone has just a few counts. TCRdb keeps only in-frame clones here, not all; method: immunoSEQ multiplex PCR. The table includes about 67,000 clones, roughly 98% detected once. The V and J ends lost 0 bases and 6 bases, in that order; junction bases with no gene match: 2. The CDR3 is 16 amino acids. Germline V gene lookup returns CDR1 SGHRS and CDR2 YFSETQ. The V and J genes are TRBV5-1 and TRBJ2-2; 13 positions agree with TRBD2. The sequenced sample consisted of T cells isolated from PBMCs. This TCR came from a human donor in good health. The CDR3: CASSLAGLAGAGELFF. In DNA, the CDR3 is TGCGCCAGCAGCTTGGCCGGACTAGCGGGGGCCGGGGAGCTGTTTTTT.